This TCR beta chain came from a study of control samples from healthy donors and cancer patients. Generated by immunoSEQ multiplex PCR, the TCRdb table keeps only in-frame clones and is missing some. The repertoire consists of roughly 130,000 clones, with 85% to 95% occurring once and the leading ten covering 14%. CDR1 is SGHTA and CDR2 is FQGNSA in the germline V gene. CDR3 size: 13 residues. J gave up 13 bases and V 5 bases, and 11 bases lay outside the gene matches. Sequencing input: PBMCs. This chain links TRBV7-2 with TRBJ2-4; 7 bases are shared with TRBD1. The sequence came from a man aged 55 to 70 with colorectal cancer. The CDR3 loop is CASSPKRETGQYF. CDR3 bases: TGTGCCAGCAGCCCAAAACGAGAGACAGGGCAGTACTTC.